The 19 T cell receptor beta chains given below trace back to one sample, sequenced in a study of blood T cell repertoires in COVID-19. Method: immunoSEQ multiplex PCR; TCRdb's copy keeps in-frame clones and lacks some. Of around 100,000 clones detected, 85% appear once; the ten largest clones hold about an eighth. The sequenced sample was peripheral blood. These receptors all come from a man aged 50 to 60 with active or convalescent COVID-19.

This clone appeared once. V gene TRBV24-1 combines with J gene TRBJ1-5; tentatively, D is TRBD1 (5 bases). V was cut by 3 bases and J by 5 bases, with 10 bases left in between. CDR3 length equals 14 residues. Germline-derived CDR1 and CDR2 are KGHDR and SFDVKD. CDR3 sequence (DNA): TGTGCCACCAGTGATGAATCAGGGTATCAGCCCCAGCATTTT. It translates to CATSDESGYQPQHF.

This clone was observed a few times. CDR3 protein: CASSQGAGQETQYF. In nucleotides, the CDR3 is TGTGCCAGCAGCCAGGGGGCGGGCCAAGAGACCCAGTACTTC. The chain couples TRBV11-2 to TRBJ2-5; TRBD1 aligns across 8 bases. The CDR3 is 14 residues long. Germline CDR1 reads SGHAT; CDR2 reads FQNNGV. J lost 1 base, V lost 5 bases, and 3 bases had no gene match.

This chain uses TRBV18 with TRBJ1-1; 9 bases match TRBD1. Germline CDR1 reads KGHSH; CDR2 reads LQKENI. This CDR3 region has 17 residues. Trimming removed 4 bases from V and 4 bases from J; junction bases left unmatched: 13. The CDR3 DNA sequence: TGTGCCAGCTCACACTCCGGGACAGGGAGGGGAGGCACTGAAGCTTTCTTT. It yields the protein CASSHSGTGRGGTEAFF.

J is TRBJ1-2 and V is TRBV11-3, with TRBD1 identical over 9 bases. Germline V gives CDR1 SGHNT, CDR2 YENEEA. Trimming at V came to 0 bases and at J to 13 bases, leaving 3 bases not matched to a gene. This CDR3 comprises 12 residues. The CDR3 region is CASSLDYRGPTF. The CDR3, as DNA: TGTGCCAGCAGCTTAGATTACAGGGGGCCCACCTTC.

In this sample, this clone turned up once. The V call is TRBV5-1, the J call TRBJ2-2; 12 bases line up with TRBD1. The CDR3 totals 18 residues. Trimming removed 0 bases from V and 7 bases from J; junction bases left unmatched: 10. Germline V gives CDR1 SGHRS, CDR2 YFSETQ. This chain's CDR3 is CASSLAPTGTGGGGELFF. The CDR3 DNA reads TGCGCCAGCAGCTTGGCACCCACCGGGACAGGGGGCGGCGGGGAGCTGTTTTTT.

This clone came up once. The J gene is TRBJ1-4, the V gene TRBV5-5, with a weak D call TRBD1 (5 bases). Trimming removed 3 bases at V and 5 bases at J, with 14 bases between. The germline CDR1 and CDR2 sequences are SGHKS and YYEKEE (reference sequence). There are 15 residues in the CDR3. The CDR3 protein is CASSWGTEKNEKLFF. In DNA, the CDR3 is TGTGCCAGCAGCTGGGGGACTGAGAAGAATGAAAAACTGTTTTTT.

V is TRBV7-8 and J is TRBJ1-5, with unresolved D. Trimming cost V 3 bases and J 0 bases, with 6 bases left between them. The CDR3 spans 14 residues. The germline gives CDR1 SGHVS, CDR2 FQNEAQ. CDR3 DNA: TGTGCCAGCAGCTTTCCAGGTAGCAATCAGCCCCAGCATTTT. This gives the protein CASSFPGSNQPQHF.

The V call is TRBV24-1, the J call TRBJ2-5; unclear D gene. The CDR3 sequence is 13 residues long. Germline V gene sequence: CDR1 KGHDR, CDR2 SFDVKD. Trimming pared 7 bases from V and 4 bases from J, leaving 12 bases between. Here the CDR3 DNA reads TGTGCCACCAGGGCGGAGAATGGAGAGACCCAGTACTTC. Protein sequence: CATRAENGETQYF.

The V and J genes are TRBV15 and TRBJ1-1; maybe TRBD1 (6 bases). This CDR3 has 13 amino acids. Between the trimmed V and J ends, which lost 2 bases and 10 bases, there was a span of 14 bases. The germline CDR1 and CDR2 sequences are LNHNV and YYDKDF (reference sequence). Here the CDR3 reads CATSRQLQGGAFF. The DNA for the CDR3 is TGTGCCACCAGCAGACAATTACAGGGTGGAGCTTTCTTT.

The CDR3 spells CASSTRLAGNYNEQFF. The CDR3 region has the DNA TGTGCCAGCAGTACCAGACTAGCGGGGAACTACAATGAGCAGTTCTTC. The chain carries TRBV28 and TRBJ2-1, with TRBD2 identical over 11 bases. The CDR3 is 16 residues long. The J segment lost 3 bases and the V segment lost 5 bases, leaving 6 bases of the junction unmatched. Per germline, CDR1 MDHEN and CDR2 SYDVKM.

This clone is a singleton in its sample. The chain links TRBV5-8 to TRBJ2-5; 10 positions agree with TRBD2. Germline loops: CDR1 SGHTS, CDR2 YDEGEE. The CDR3 covers 15 residues. J gave up 1 base and V 4 bases, and 4 bases lay outside the gene matches. The CDR3 here is CASSTGLAAQETQYF. In nucleotides, the CDR3 is TGTGCCAGCAGCACCGGACTAGCGGCCCAAGAGACCCAGTACTTC.

This rearrangement joins TRBV11-2 to TRBJ1-2, with D unclear. CDR1 and CDR2 (germline): SGHAT, FQNNGV. Deletions cut 5 bases from V and 7 bases from J, with 11 bases between. This CDR3 comprises 12 residues. In DNA form, the CDR3 reads TGTGCCAGCAGCCCGCTTGGAGGTGGCTACACCTTC. This codes for CASSPLGGGYTF.

V is TRBV2 and J is TRBJ2-2; the match to TRBD2 covers 7 bases. This CDR3 region has 15 residues. V shed 6 bases and J 4 bases; nucleotides not matched to a gene: 8. CDR1 and CDR2 (germline): SNHLY, FYNNEI. The CDR3 DNA follows: TGTGCCAGCAGGAGGGAGGGGCGGAGCACCGGGGAGCTGTTTTTT. Its protein is CASRREGRSTGELFF.

V gene TRBV5-1 combines with J gene TRBJ2-7; 14 positions agree with TRBD2. Germline-derived CDR1 and CDR2 are SGHRS and YFSETQ. The CDR3 contains 14 residues. With 3 bases clipped from V and 8 bases from J, the junction kept 4 bases outside the gene matches. The CDR3 DNA reads TGCGCCAGCAGCTCCGGGACTAGCGGGGGTAAGCAGTACTTC. Its protein is CASSSGTSGGKQYF.

The V gene is TRBV7-9, the J gene TRBJ2-5; TRBD1 is a possible D gene (6 bases). Looked up from germline, CDR1 is SEHNR and CDR2 is FQNEAQ (reference sequence). V dropped 5 bases and J dropped 4 bases, with 14 bases sitting between them. The CDR3 spans 14 residues. The CDR3 bases are TGTGCCAGCAGCCGGGTCGTAGGGGGAGAGACCCAGTACTTC. Translating it yields CASSRVVGGETQYF.

V gene TRBV3-1 (or the pseudogene TRBV3-2) combines with J gene TRBJ2-3, with 13 bases fitting TRBD2. The CDR3 runs to 16 residues. V dropped 5 bases and J dropped 2; count of bases not matched to a gene: 4. In germline, CDR1 is LGHDT, CDR2 YNNKEL (reference sequence). In DNA, the CDR3 is TGTGCCAGCAGCAATGGACTAGCGGGAGTCACAGATACGCAGTATTTT. It specifies CASSNGLAGVTDTQYF.

The chain joins TRBV30 to TRBJ1-5, with TRBD1 as a possible D gene (6 bases). The CDR3 length is 14 residues. Germline V gene sequence: CDR1 GTSNPN, CDR2 SVGIG (reference sequence). Trimming stripped 2 bases from V and 0 bases from J, with 8 bases between. The CDR3 DNA follows: TGTGCCTGGAGTCTAGGGGGTAGCAATCAGCCCCAGCATTTT. Translated, it gives CAWSLGGSNQPQHF.

The gene calls are TRBV5-1 and TRBJ1-6, with TRBD1 matching over 7 bases. CDR1 SGHRS and CDR2 YFSETQ come from the germline V gene. CDR3 length: 15 amino acids. V trimming: 2 bases; J trimming: 7 bases; junction bases outside the gene matches: 6. This chain's CDR3 is CASSLRDSPNSPLHF. CDR3 nucleotides: TGCGCCAGCAGCTTAAGGGACAGCCCCAATTCACCCCTCCACTTT.

The chain couples TRBV25-1 to TRBJ1-2; TRBD1 is a possible D gene (6 bases). The CDR3 runs 12 residues. V lost 3 bases and J lost 5, with 7 bases in between. Germline V CDR1 and CDR2: MGHDK, SYGVNS. The CDR3 loop is CASSEQGYGYTF. The CDR3 nucleotides are TGTGCCAGCAGTGAGCAGGGGTATGGCTACACCTTC.